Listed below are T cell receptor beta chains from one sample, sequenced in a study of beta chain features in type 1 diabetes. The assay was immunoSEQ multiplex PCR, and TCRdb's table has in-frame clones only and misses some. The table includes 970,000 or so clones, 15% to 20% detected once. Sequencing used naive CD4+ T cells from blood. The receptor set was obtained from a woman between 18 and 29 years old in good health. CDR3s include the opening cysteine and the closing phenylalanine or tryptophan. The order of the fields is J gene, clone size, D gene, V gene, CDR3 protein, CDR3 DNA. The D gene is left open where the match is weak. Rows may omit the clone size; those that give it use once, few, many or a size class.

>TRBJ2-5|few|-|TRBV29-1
CSVVVGQETQYF
TGCAGCGTTGTGGTAGGGCAAGAGACCCAGTACTTC
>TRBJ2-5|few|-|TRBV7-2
CASSGSLGEETQYF
TGTGCCAGCAGCGGGAGCCTCGGTGAGGAGACCCAGTACTTC
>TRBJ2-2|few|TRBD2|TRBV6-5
CASSWSGLAGTGELFF
TGTGCCAGCAGTTGGTCCGGACTAGCGGGCACCGGGGAGCTGTTTTTT
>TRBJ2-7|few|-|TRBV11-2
CATRTGSYEQYF
TGTGCCACCCGGACGGGATCTTACGAGCAGTACTTC
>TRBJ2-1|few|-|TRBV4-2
CASSQETTLSSYNEQFF
TGTGCCAGCAGCCAAGAGACTACCCTATCCTCCTACAATGAGCAGTTCTTC
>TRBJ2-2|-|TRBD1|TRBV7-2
CASSLGQGTGELFF
TGTGCCAGCAGCTTAGGACAGGGCACCGGGGAGCTGTTTTTT
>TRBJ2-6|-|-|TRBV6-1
CASSVSAGANVLTF
TGTGCCAGCAGTGTTTCCGCTGGGGCCAACGTCCTGACTTTC
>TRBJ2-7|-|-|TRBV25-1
CASSAHGSAYEQYF
TGTGCCAGCAGTGCTCACGGTTCCGCCTACGAGCAGTACTTC
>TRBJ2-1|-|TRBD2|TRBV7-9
CASSLGRASGTHEQFF
TGTGCCAGCAGCTTAGGACGGGCTAGCGGGACTCATGAGCAGTTCTTC
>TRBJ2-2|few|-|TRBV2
CASRFYPNTGELFF
TGTGCCAGCAGATTTTACCCGAACACCGGGGAGCTGTTTTTT
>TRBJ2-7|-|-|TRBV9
CASSASFGGSYEQYF
TGTGCCAGCAGCGCGTCCTTTGGGGGGAGCTACGAGCAGTACTTC
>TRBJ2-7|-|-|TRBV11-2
CASSLDAYLEQYF
TGTGCCAGCAGCTTAGATGCATACCTAGAGCAGTACTTC
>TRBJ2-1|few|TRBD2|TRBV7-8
CASSWPGLAGVNEQFF
TGTGCCAGCAGCTGGCCGGGACTAGCGGGGGTCAATGAGCAGTTCTTC
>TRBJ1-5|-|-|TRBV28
CASSLATTTRRDLYSNQPQHF
TGTGCCAGCAGTTTAGCGACAACGACAAGGAGGGACCTTTATAGCAATCAGCCCCAGCATTTT
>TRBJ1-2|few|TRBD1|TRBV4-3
CASSPLPTGAYGYTF
TGCGCCAGCAGCCCCCTCCCGACAGGGGCCTATGGCTACACCTTC
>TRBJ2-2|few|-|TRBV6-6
CASSLQGAGELFF
TGTGCCAGCAGTCTACAGGGTGCCGGGGAGCTGTTTTTT
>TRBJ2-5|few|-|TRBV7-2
CASSLGSYQETQYF
TGTGCCAGCAGCTTAGGCAGCTACCAAGAGACCCAGTACTTC
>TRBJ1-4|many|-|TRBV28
CAIQGAATNEKLFF
TGTGCCATCCAAGGGGCAGCCACTAATGAAAAACTGTTTTTT
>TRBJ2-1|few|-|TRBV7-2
CASSLAYLGGSLNEQFF
TGTGCCAGCAGCTTAGCCTACCTAGGGGGGAGTCTGAATGAGCAGTTCTTC
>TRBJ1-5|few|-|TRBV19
CASSFPGRQPQHF
TGTGCCAGTAGTTTCCCAGGGCGTCAGCCCCAGCATTTT
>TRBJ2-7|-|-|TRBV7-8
CASSLKFVTQSYEQYF
TGTGCCAGCAGCTTAAAGTTTGTTACGCAGAGTTACGAGCAGTACTTC
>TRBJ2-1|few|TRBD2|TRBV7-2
CASSSRGNSGRSQFF
TGTGCCAGCAGCTCCAGGGGGAACAGCGGGAGGAGCCAGTTCTTC
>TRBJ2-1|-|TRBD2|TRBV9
CASSVDPSGVYNEQFF
TGTGCCAGCAGCGTAGACCCTAGCGGGGTCTACAATGAGCAGTTCTTC
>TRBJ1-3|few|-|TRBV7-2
CASSLERYSGNTIYF
TGTGCCAGCAGCTTAGAAAGATACTCTGGAAACACCATATATTTT
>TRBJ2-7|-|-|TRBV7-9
CASSFGGGAYEQYF
TGTGCCAGCAGCTTCGGCGGGGGCGCCTACGAGCAGTACTTC
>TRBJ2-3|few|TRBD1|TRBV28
CASSAPGQGTDTQYF
TGTGCCAGCAGTGCACCGGGACAGGGGACAGATACGCAGTATTTT
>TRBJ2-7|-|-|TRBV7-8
CASSLAVEQYF
TGTGCCAGCAGCTTAGCTGTCGAGCAGTACTTC
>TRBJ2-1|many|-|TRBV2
CASSDRNEQFF
TGTGCCAGCAGTGATCGCAATGAGCAGTTCTTC
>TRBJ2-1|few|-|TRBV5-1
CASSLRYNEQFF
TGCGCCAGCAGCTTGAGGTACAATGAGCAGTTCTTC
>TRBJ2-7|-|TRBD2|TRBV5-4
CASSLGGSSGSYEQYF
TGTGCCAGCAGCTTGGGCGGTTCTAGCGGCTCCTACGAGCAGTACTTC
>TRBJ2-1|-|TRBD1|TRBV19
CASSPRGQGHYNEQFF
TGTGCCAGTAGCCCAAGGGGACAGGGGCACTACAATGAGCAGTTCTTC
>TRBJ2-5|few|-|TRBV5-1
CASSYHKYLQETQYF
TGCGCCAGCAGCTACCACAAGTACCTACAAGAGACCCAGTACTTC
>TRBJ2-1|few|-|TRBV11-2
CASSPLGEKQFF
TGTGCCAGCAGCCCTCTGGGGGAAAAGCAGTTCTTC
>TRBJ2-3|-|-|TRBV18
CASSPFDTSTDTQYF
TGTGCCAGCTCACCATTTGACACTAGCACAGATACGCAGTATTTT
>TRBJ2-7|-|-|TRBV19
CASSLSGYSYEQYF
TGTGCCAGTAGTCTTAGCGGATACTCCTACGAGCAGTACTTC
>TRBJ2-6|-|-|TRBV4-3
CASSRTIGGGANVLTF
TGCGCCAGCAGCCGAACAATCGGTGGTGGGGCCAACGTCCTGACTTTC
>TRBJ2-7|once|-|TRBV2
CASSDRTGVYEQYF
TGTGCCAGCAGCGACAGGACTGGAGTCTACGAGCAGTACTTC
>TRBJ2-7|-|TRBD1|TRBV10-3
CAISETGAYEQYF
TGTGCCATCAGTGAGACAGGGGCTTACGAGCAGTACTTC
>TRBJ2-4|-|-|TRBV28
CASEGPHEAKNIQYF
TGTGCCAGCGAAGGGCCCCATGAAGCCAAAAACATTCAGTACTTC
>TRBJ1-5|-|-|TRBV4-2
CASSQNRNQPQHF
TGTGCCAGCAGCCAGAACAGGAATCAGCCCCAGCATTTT
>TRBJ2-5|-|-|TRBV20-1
CSAYRAETQYF
TGCAGTGCTTACAGGGCCGAGACCCAGTACTTC